A selection of T cell receptor beta chains follows, all from one sample in a study of PD-1 blockade in classical Hodgkin lymphoma. Sequencing used immunoSEQ multiplex PCR; TCRdb keeps in-frame clones, though not all of them. The data show approximately 37,000 clones, roughly 78% seen once. The specimen was peripheral blood mononuclear cells (PBMCs), collected at baseline. The receptors originated from a human donor with classical Hodgkin lymphoma. Each CDR3 is given with its conserved first and last residue. D genes are given only for firm matches. Clone size is stated in some rows and not others, as once, few, many or a class when expanded.

>TRBV19|TRBD2|TRBJ2-3|.
TGTGCCAGTAGTATGGGGGGGGGTAGCACAGATACGCAGTATTTT
CASSMGGGSTDTQYF
>TRBV19|TRBD1|TRBJ2-5|.
TGTGCCAGTAGCCCCTCCGGGACAGGGTTTGAGACCCAGTACTTC
CASSPSGTGFETQYF
>TRBV5-1|.|TRBJ2-2|.
TGCGCCAGCAGCTTGCTGGGGGACCTAAACACCGGGGAGCTGTTTTTT
CASSLLGDLNTGELFF
>TRBV2|.|TRBJ2-3|.
TGTGCCAGCACCCCTTGGGCAGATACGCAGTATTTT
CASTPWADTQYF
>TRBV19|TRBD1|TRBJ2-1|few
TGTGCCAGTAGCCACTGGGGACAGGGCTACAATGAGCAGTTCTTC
CASSHWGQGYNEQFF
>TRBV11-3|.|TRBJ2-7|.
TGTGCCAGCAGCTTAGATTCGGGGCCCTCCTACGAGCAGTACTTC
CASSLDSGPSYEQYF
>TRBV7-6|.|TRBJ2-7|few
TGTGCCAGCAGCTTAGCCCCTCAGGGCTCCTACGAGCAGTACTTC
CASSLAPQGSYEQYF
>TRBV27|.|TRBJ1-1|.
TGTGCCAGCGTCTCGGGGTCTTACGTCACTGAAGCTTTCTTT
CASVSGSYVTEAFF
>TRBV6-5|.|TRBJ2-2|.
TGTGCCAGCACCCCCTCGGGGAACACCGGGGAGCTGTTTTTT
CASTPSGNTGELFF
>TRBV5-4|.|TRBJ2-7|.
TGTGCCAGCAGCCTGTTCCCCCGGGACAACTACTACGAGCAGTACTTC
CASSLFPRDNYYEQYF
>TRBV4-1|.|TRBJ2-7|.
TGCGCCAGCAGCCAAGGGCCAGGTCGGGCCTCCGAGCAGTACTTC
CASSQGPGRASEQYF